The 3 T cell receptor beta chains below were found in one sample sequenced in a study of pediatric ulcerative colitis. Some clones are missing from TCRdb's copy, which holds only in-frame ones; the method was immunoSEQ multiplex PCR. The sample holds tens of thousands of clones, about 80% seen once. Sequenced material: blood. The receptor set was obtained from a boy younger than 18 with moderate ulcerative colitis.

The chain employs TRBV4-2 and TRBJ1-2, with D maybe TRBD1 (5 bases). Germline CDR1 LGHNA, CDR2 YNFKEQ. The CDR3 extends over 14 amino acids. The V end was cut by 2 bases, the J end by 6 bases, with 13 bases between. The CDR3 sequence: CASSQPPGGDGYTF. In DNA form, the CDR3 reads TGTGCCAGCAGCCAACCCCCCGGGGGGGATGGCTACACCTTC.

The chain combines TRBV4-1 with TRBJ1-1, with a tentative D call TRBD1 (5 bases). CDR1 is MGHRA, CDR2 YSYEKL, per germline. Trimming removed 2 bases from V and 4 bases from J, with 11 bases in between. The CDR3 covers 14 residues. The CDR3 nucleotides are TGCGCCAGCAGCCAAATCGGGGCTCTCACTGAAGCTTTCTTT. Protein product: CASSQIGALTEAFF.

The chain carries TRBV7-3 and TRBJ2-5, with unresolved D. Germline V gives CDR1 SGHTA, CDR2 FQGTGA. Between the trimmed V and J ends, which lost 1 base and 1 base, there was a span of 7 bases. CDR3 length: 14 residues. Written as DNA, the CDR3 is TGTGCCAGCAGCTTAAGTCCTCGCCAAGAGACCCAGTACTTC. Translation gives CASSLSPRQETQYF.